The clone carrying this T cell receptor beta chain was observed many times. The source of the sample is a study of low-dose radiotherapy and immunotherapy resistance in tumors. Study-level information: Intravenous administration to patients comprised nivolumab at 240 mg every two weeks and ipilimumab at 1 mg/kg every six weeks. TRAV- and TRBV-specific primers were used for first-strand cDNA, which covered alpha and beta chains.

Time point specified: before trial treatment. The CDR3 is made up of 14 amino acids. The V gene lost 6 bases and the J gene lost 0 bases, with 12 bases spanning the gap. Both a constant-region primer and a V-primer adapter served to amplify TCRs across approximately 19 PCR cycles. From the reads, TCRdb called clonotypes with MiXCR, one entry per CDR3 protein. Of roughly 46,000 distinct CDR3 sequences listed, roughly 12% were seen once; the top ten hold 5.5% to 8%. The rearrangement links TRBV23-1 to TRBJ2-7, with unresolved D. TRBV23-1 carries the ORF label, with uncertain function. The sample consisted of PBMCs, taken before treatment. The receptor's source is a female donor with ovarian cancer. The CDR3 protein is CASSPCGFSYEQYF. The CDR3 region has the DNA TGCGCCAGCAGCCCCTGTGGGTTCTCCTACGAGCAGTACTTC.